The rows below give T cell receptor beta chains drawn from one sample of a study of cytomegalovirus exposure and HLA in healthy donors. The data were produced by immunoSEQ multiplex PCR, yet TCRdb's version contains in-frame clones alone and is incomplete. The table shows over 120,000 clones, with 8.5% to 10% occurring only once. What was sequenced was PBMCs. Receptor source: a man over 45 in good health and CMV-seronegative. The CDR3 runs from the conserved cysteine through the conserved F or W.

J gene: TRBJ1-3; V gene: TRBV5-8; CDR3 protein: CASRKRLISGNTIYF
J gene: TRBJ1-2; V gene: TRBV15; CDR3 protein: CATSRGGTGYGYTF
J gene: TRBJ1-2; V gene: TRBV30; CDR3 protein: CAWTTGNYGYTF
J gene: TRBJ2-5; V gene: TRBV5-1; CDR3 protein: CASTPGSDRGLETQYF
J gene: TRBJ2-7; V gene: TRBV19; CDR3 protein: CASAESISYEQYF
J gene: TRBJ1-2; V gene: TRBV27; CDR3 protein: CASSFTIRDYGGYTF
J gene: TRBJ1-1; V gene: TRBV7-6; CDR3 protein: CASSPTGMNTEAFF
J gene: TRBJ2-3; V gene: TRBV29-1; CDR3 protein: CSVGGDPSTDTQYF
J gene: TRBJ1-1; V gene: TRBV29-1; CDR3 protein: CSVGKGAGTEAFF
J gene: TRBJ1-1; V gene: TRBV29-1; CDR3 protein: CSVFGGVGEAFF
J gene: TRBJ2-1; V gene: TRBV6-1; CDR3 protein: CASSDETGGRNEQFF
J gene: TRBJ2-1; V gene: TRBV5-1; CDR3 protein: CASSFRREGYEQFF
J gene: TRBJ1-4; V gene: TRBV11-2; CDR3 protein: CASSLDRAHEKLFF
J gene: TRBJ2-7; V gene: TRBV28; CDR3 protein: CAHRGSYEQYF
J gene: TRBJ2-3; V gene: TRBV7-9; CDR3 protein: CASSTVAGARTDTQYF
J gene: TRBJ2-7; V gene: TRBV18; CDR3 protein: CASSPLETYEQYF
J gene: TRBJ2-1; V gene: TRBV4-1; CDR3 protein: CASSQPGQPYNEQFF